This TCR beta chain was observed in a study of blood T cells in healthy people across ages. Comments on this clonotype: Its antigen is unknown.

Overall study results and limits: Strong correlation existed between TCR beta diversity and naive T cell percentage. Expanded clonotype shifts may have been confounded, as the donors had an unknown CMV status. Researchers deemed the diversity estimates from one million T cells underestimates.

Per germline, CDR1 SEHNR and CDR2 FQNEAQ (reference sequence). The CDR3 contains 16 residues. V shed 5 bases and J shed 4 bases, with 20 bases lying between them. A second PCR, run for about 7 to 11 cycles, used a sample-barcoded 5' primer plus a J-beta primer mix. TCRdb itself ran the 5' RACE reads through MiXCR, one entry per CDR3 protein. Among just under 550,000 distinct CDR3 sequences, less than 25% were seen once, and the ten largest hold less than 9%. The sample was also linked to a second study, of T cells of mothers and their children.

The sequencing input was blood. The chain employs TRBV7-9 and TRBJ1-2; D might be TRBD1 (6 bases). The sequence derives from a boy younger than 18 in good health. CDR3 in DNA: TGTGCCAGCAGCCCGCTTCCGGGGGACATAACCTATGGCTACACCTTC. This gives the protein CASSPLPGDITYGYTF. Complete variable domain (other parts from reference TRBV7-9 and TRBJ1-2): DTGVSQNPRHKITKRGQNVTFRCDPISEHNRLYWYRQTLGQGPEFLTYFQNEAQLEKSRLLSDRFSAERPKGSFSTLEIQRTEQGDSAMYLCASSPLPGDITYGYTFGSGTRLTVV.